One sample yielded the 6 T cell receptor beta chains listed below, sequenced in a study of PD-1 blockade in mismatch repair-deficient tumors. TCRdb's table, derived via immunoSEQ multiplex PCR, lists solely in-frame clones and lacks some. The sample has over 30,000 clones, 65% to 85% seen once; the top ten hold approximately 3.6%. The source was PBMCs, collected roughly 6 weeks after starting pembrolizumab. These TCRs come from an adult with mismatch repair-deficient cancer.

V and J are TRBV7-9 and TRBJ2-1; tentative D call: TRBD2 (6 bases). This CDR3 comprises 15 residues. Germline V CDR1 and CDR2: SEHNR, FQNEAQ (reference sequence). Trimming removed 1 base from V and 4 bases from J, with 11 bases in between. The CDR3 nucleotides read TGTGCCAGCAGCTTAGGCCTAGCGTTATACAATGAGCAGTTCTTC. Amino acids: CASSLGLALYNEQFF. Full variable domain (outside the CDR3, taken from reference TRBV7-9 and TRBJ2-1): DTGVSQNPRHKITKRGQNVTFRCDPISEHNRLYWYRQTLGQGPEFLTYFQNEAQLEKSRLLSDRFSAERPKGSFSTLEIQRTEQGDSAMYLCASSLGLALYNEQFFGPGTRLTVL.

The V call is TRBV29-1, the J call TRBJ1-2; TRBD1 matches at 9 bases. J was trimmed by 3 bases and V by 7 bases; bases with no gene match: 3. CDR3 size: 12 residues. CDR1 and CDR2 from the germline V gene are SQVTM and ANQGSEA. DNA for the CDR3: TGCAGCGGCCGGACAGGGGACTATGGCTACACCTTC. Its translation: CSGRTGDYGYTF.

V and J are TRBV18 and TRBJ2-5, with 10 bases that match TRBD2. Trimming cost V 3 bases and J 0 bases; bases outside gene matches: 10. This CDR3 spans 18 amino acids. CDR1 is KGHSH, CDR2 LQKENI, per germline. The CDR3 loop reads CASSPGLAGVGYQETQYF. CDR3 nucleotides: TGTGCCAGCTCACCGGGGCTAGCGGGAGTTGGGTACCAAGAGACCCAGTACTTC. The whole variable domain, filled in from reference TRBV18 and TRBJ2-5, reads NAGVMQNPRHLVRRRGQEARLRCSPMKGHSHVYWYRQLPEEGLKFMVYLQKENIIDESGMPKERFSAEFPKEGPSILRIQQVVRGDSAAYFCASSPGLAGVGYQETQYFGPGTRLLVL.

The chain has TRBV7-2 and TRBJ2-5; the match to TRBD1 covers 12 bases. The CDR3 is 16 amino acids. V dropped 5 bases and J dropped 4; count of bases not matched to a gene: 8. Germline assignment: CDR1 SGHTA and CDR2 FQGNSA. The CDR3 DNA follows: TGTGCCAGCAGCCTCTCCGGGACAGGGGGCCGAGAGACCCAGTACTTC. This gives the protein CASSLSGTGGRETQYF.

The chain recombines TRBV27 with TRBJ2-7, with 7 bases aligning to TRBD1. This CDR3 comprises 15 residues. Losses at the gene ends were 6 bases for V and 2 bases for J; bases not matched to a gene: 10. The germline gives CDR1 MNHEY, CDR2 SMNVEV (reference sequence). CDR3 nucleotides: TGTGCCAGCAGACGACAGGGTCCCCCAACCTACGAGCAGTACTTC. Protein: CASRRQGPPTYEQYF.

The rearrangement joins TRBV29-1 to TRBJ1-1; 7 bases align to TRBD1. This CDR3 has 14 amino acids. With V trimmed by 6 bases and J by 2 bases, 9 bases remained unmatched. CDR1 is SQVTM, CDR2 ANQGSEA, per germline. CDR3 amino acids: CSVLRQGLNTEAFF. CDR3 sequence (DNA): TGCAGCGTACTCCGACAGGGATTAAACACTGAAGCTTTCTTT.